One T cell receptor (beta chain) is described in this entry. Its cognate antigen is unknown. PCR employed 60 Vbeta and 13 Jbeta primers. Using immunoSEQ multiplex PCR, the repertoire was profiled, and TCRdb retains in-frame clones only, with some absent. The table has 140,000 to 150,000 clones, roughly 10% seen once. CDR1 SGHTA and CDR2 FQGNSA come from the germline V gene. The CDR3 covers 15 residues. The V gene lost 2 bases and the J gene lost 3 bases, with 10 bases spanning the gap. This sample was included in a study of cytomegalovirus exposure and HLA in healthy donors. Study outcomes and limitations: A later analysis reportedly found that, within productive TCRs, an Asian-associated ancestry cluster had fewer N-insertions than the mean observed across the roughly 700 donors.

V usage is TRBV7-2 and J usage is TRBJ2-2, with TRBD1 as a possible D gene (6 bases). The sequence came from a male donor in good health and CMV-seronegative. Sequenced material: PBMCs. CDR3 region: CASSLPGQHTGELFF. For the CDR3, the DNA is TGTGCCAGCAGCTTACCGGGACAACACACCGGGGAGCTGTTTTTT. Variable domain in full (rest from reference TRBV7-2 and TRBJ2-2): GAGVSQSPSNKVTEKGKDVELRCDPISGHTALYWYRQSLGQGLEFLIYFQGNSAPDKSGLPSDRFSAERTGGSVSTLTIQRTQQEDSAVYLCASSLPGQHTGELFFGEGSRLTVL.